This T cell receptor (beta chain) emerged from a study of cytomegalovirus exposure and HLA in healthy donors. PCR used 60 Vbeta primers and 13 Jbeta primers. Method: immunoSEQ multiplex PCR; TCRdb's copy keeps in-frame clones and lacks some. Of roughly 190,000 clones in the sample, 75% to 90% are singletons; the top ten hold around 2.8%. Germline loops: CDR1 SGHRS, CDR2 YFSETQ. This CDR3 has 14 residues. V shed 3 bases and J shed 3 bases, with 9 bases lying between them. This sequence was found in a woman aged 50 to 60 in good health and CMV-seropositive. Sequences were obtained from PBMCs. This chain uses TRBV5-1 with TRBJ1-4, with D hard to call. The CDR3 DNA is TGCGCCAGCAGCTCTGAACAGTCTAATGAAAAACTGTTTTTT. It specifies CASSSEQSNEKLFF.